This T cell receptor beta chain was documented in a study of blood T cell repertoires in COVID-19. Overall study: Samples taken during acute and convalescent COVID-19 were collected in the United States, Italy and Spain. Sample material is recorded as cDNA or gDNA derived from T cells, B-cell-depleted T cells, or PBMCs.

Germline CDR1 reads MNHNS; CDR2 reads SASEGT. The CDR3 runs to 15 residues. V was trimmed by 0 bases and J by 6 bases, leaving 15 bases between them. Per the study methods: Amplification with reference gene primers provided the estimates of nucleated cell counts. Here immunoSEQ multiplex PCR was the method, and the copy in TCRdb shows in-frame clones only, minus some. That table gives V, J and clone size, and the DNA gave D and trimming. The sample has over 200,000 clones, 75% to 85% seen once; the top ten hold about 1.3%. Enrolled during active infection, Seattle patients were then followed longitudinally.

The TCR comes from a woman aged 25 to 39 with COVID-19, enrolled during active disease. This rearrangement joins TRBV6-1 to TRBJ2-7, with a possible D match to TRBD2 (6 bases). Sequences were obtained from peripheral blood. The CDR3 nucleotides are TGTGCCAGCAGTGAAGCGGCTTATGTGGGGGGCGAGCAGTACTTC. It codes for CASSEAAYVGGEQYF.